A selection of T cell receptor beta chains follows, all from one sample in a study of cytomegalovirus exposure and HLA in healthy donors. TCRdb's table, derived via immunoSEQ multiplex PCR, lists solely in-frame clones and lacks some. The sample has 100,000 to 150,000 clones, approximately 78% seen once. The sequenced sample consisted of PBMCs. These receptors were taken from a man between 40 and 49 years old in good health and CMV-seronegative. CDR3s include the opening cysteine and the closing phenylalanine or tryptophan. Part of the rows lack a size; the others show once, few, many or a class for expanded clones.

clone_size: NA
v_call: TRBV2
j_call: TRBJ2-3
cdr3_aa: CASRRRDSSTDTQYF

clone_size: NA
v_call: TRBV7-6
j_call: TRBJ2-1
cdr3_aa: CASSHRTSGGGVHNEQFF

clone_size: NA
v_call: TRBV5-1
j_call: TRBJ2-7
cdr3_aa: CASSTPGQGIEQYF

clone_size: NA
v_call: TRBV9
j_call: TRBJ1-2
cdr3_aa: CASSVDVTGQWAGYTF

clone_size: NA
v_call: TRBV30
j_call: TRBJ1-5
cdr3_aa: CAWRGQGAGQPQHF

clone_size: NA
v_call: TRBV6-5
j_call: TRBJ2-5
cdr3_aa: CASSSTTGRGETQYF

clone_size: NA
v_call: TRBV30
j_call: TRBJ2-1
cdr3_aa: CASHDRETYNEQFF

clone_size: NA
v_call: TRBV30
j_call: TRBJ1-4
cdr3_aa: CAWTTGGVGEKLFF

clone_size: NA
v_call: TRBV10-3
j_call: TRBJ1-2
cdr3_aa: CARSLSETGEYTF

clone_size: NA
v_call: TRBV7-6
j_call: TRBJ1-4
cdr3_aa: CASSVGQGYEKLFF

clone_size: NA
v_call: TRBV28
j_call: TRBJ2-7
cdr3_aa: CASSSGTGLLDEQYF

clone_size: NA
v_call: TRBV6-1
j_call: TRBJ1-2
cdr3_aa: CASSDNMIEGYTF

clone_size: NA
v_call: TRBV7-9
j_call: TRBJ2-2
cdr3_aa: CASSPHGTGTTGELFF

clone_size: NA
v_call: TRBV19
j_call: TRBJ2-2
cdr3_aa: CASSMETGSTGELFF

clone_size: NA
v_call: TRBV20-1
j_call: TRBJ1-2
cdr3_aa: CSAIYGYGYTF

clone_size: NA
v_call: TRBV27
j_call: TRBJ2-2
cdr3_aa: CASSTGEPGELFF

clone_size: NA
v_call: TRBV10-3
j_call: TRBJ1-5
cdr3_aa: CAISESWTGDQPQHF

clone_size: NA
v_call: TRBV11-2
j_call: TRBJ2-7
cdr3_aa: CASSPLLPSYEQYF

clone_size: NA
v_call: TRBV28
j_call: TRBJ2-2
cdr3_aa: CASTTLGQLSGELFF

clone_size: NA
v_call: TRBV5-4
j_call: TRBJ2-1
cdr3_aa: CASSIGLANYNEQFF

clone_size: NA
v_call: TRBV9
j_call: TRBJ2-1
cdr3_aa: CASSPRSGTDNEQFF

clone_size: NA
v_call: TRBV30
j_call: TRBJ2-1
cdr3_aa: CAWSVWGRAGDNEQFF

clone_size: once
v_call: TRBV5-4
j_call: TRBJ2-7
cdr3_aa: CASSQGGEQYF

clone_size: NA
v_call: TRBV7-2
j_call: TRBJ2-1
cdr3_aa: CASSFAGGSVNEQFF

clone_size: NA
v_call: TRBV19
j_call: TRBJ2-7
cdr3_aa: CASSPRQGTYEQYF

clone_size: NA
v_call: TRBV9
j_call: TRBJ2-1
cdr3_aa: CASSPTERGTGVRQFF

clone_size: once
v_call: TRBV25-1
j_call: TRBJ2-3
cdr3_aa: CASSALSGRRTDTQYF

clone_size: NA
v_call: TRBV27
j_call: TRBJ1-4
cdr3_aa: CASSFSGVGREKLFF

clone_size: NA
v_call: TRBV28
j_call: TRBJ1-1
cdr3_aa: CASSLTALMNTEAFF

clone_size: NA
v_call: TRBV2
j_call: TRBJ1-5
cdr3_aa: CASRGQGTRSEPQHF

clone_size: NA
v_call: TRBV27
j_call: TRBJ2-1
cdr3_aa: CASRARTEQFF

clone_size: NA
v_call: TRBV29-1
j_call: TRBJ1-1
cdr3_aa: CSAGTGNTEAFF

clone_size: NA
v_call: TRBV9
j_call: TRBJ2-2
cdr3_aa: CASSPDRTGVTGELFF

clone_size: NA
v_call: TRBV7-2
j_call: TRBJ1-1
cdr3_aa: CASSLEASGDTEAFF

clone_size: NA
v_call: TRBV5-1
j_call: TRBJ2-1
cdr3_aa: CASSSSGSHNEQFF